One and the same sample provided the 10 T cell receptor beta chains below, sequenced in a study of cytomegalovirus exposure and HLA in healthy donors. Use of 60 Vbeta and 13 Jbeta primers characterized the PCR. The data were produced by immunoSEQ multiplex PCR, yet TCRdb's version contains in-frame clones alone and is incomplete. The sample has over 55,000 clones; around 87% are singletons. The source material was PBMCs. Receptors were obtained from a man aged 18 to 35 in good health and CMV-seronegative.

V gene TRBV2 combines with J gene TRBJ1-5; TRBD1 matches at 8 bases. Germline V gene lookup returns CDR1 SNHLY and CDR2 FYNNEI. V trimming: 1 base; J trimming: 5 bases; junction bases outside the gene matches: 4. CDR3 length: 15 amino acids. The CDR3 sequence is CASSEGTGNYQPQHF. In DNA form, the CDR3 reads TGTGCCAGCAGTGAAGGGACAGGGAATTATCAGCCCCAGCATTTT. Drawing the rest from reference TRBV2 and TRBJ1-5, the complete variable domain is EPEVTQTPSHQVTQMGQEVILRCVPISNHLYFYWYRQILGQKVEFLVSFYNNEISEKSEIFDDQFSVERPDGSNFTLKIRSTKLEDSAMYFCASSEGTGNYQPQHFGDGTRLSIL.

V usage is TRBV30 and J usage is TRBJ1-1; a weak D match, TRBD1 (5 bases). The CDR3 is 14 amino acids. Trimming pared 0 bases from V and 4 bases from J, leaving 12 bases between. Germline CDR1 is GTSNPN and CDR2 is SVGIG (reference sequence). The CDR3 coding sequence is TGTGCCTGGAGTGTCCCCGGCGGGGCCACTGAAGCTTTCTTT. Its translation is CAWSVPGGATEAFF.

In this sample, this clone turned up once. V gene TRBV6-4 combines with J gene TRBJ2-3, with TRBD2 matching over 9 bases. V shed 6 bases and J 0 bases; nucleotides not matched to a gene: 4. CDR1 MRHNA and CDR2 SNTAGT come from the germline V gene. The CDR3 length is 15 residues. The CDR3 bases are TGTGCCAGCAGGGAAGCGGGGGGAAGCACAGATACGCAGTATTTT. Translated: CASREAGGSTDTQYF.

The chain's CDR3 is CASSGETGAYEQYF. In nucleotides, the CDR3 is TGTGCCAGCAGCGGGGAAACAGGGGCCTACGAGCAGTACTTC. The rearrangement uses TRBV7-9 and TRBJ2-7; 7 bases are a match to TRBD1. Germline CDR1 is SEHNR and CDR2 is FQNEAQ (reference sequence). Trimming at V came to 5 bases and at J to 2 bases, leaving 6 bases not matched to a gene. The CDR3 has 14 amino acids.

The chain uses TRBV7-3 and TRBJ2-7; D is possibly TRBD1 (6 bases). Germline CDR1 reads SGHTA; CDR2 reads FQGTGA. The CDR3 has 14 residues. Trimming took 0 bases from V and 2 from J, leaving 8 bases between them. The CDR3: CASSLTGGAYEQYF. CDR3 bases: TGTGCCAGCAGCTTAACAGGGGGTGCCTACGAGCAGTACTTC. The full variable domain, its missing parts supplied by reference TRBV7-3 and TRBJ2-7, is GAGVSQTPSNKVTEKGKYVELRCDPISGHTALYWYRQSLGQGPEFLIYFQGTGAADDSGLPNDRFFAVRPEGSVSTLKIQRTERGDSAVYLCASSLTGGAYEQYFGPGTRLTVT.

DNA of the CDR3: TGTGCCAGCAGCTTCGGGACAGGTGACCAGCCCCAGCATTTT. It translates to CASSFGTGDQPQHF. This chain uses TRBV5-6 with TRBJ1-5; 8 bases map to TRBD1. Germline V gives CDR1 SGHDT, CDR2 YYEEEE. The CDR3 runs to 14 residues. V shed 2 bases and J 7 bases; nucleotides not matched to a gene: 5.

The genes are TRBV29-1 and TRBJ1-4; a possible D gene is TRBD1 (5 bases). Germline CDR1 reads SQVTM; CDR2 reads ANQGSEA. Between the trimmed V and J ends, which lost 2 bases and 8 bases, there was a span of 18 bases. The CDR3 loop spans 15 amino acids. CDR3 coding DNA: TGCAGCGTTGAACAAGGGGCCAATGCGGGGGAAAAACTGTTTTTT. Translation: CSVEQGANAGEKLFF.

V is TRBV4-1 and J is TRBJ2-7; 8 bases fit TRBD1. The germline V gene has CDR1 MGHRA and CDR2 YSYEKL. The CDR3 is made up of 16 amino acids. Germline trimming cut 4 bases from V and 1 base from J; bases unmatched to any gene: 9. The CDR3 loop is CASSRQGQDLSYEQYF. The CDR3 DNA sequence: TGCGCCAGCAGCCGGCAGGGACAGGACCTTTCCTACGAGCAGTACTTC.

The chain uses TRBV18 and TRBJ1-2; D ambiguous. The CDR3 is 13 residues long. Germline CDR1 reads KGHSH; CDR2 reads LQKENI. The ends were cut back, 3 bases at V and 4 bases at J, with 9 bases in the middle. The CDR3 spells CASSPPGSYGYTF. In nucleotides, the CDR3 is TGTGCCAGCTCACCGCCGGGGTCCTATGGCTACACCTTC.

The CDR3 loop is CASSQDGTGFTYEQYF. CDR3 in DNA: TGTGCCAGCAGCCAAGATGGGACAGGCTTTACCTACGAGCAGTACTTC. The chain is built from TRBV4-2 and TRBJ2-7; 8 nucleotides agree with TRBD1. Germline V CDR1 and CDR2: LGHNA, YNFKEQ. The trim removed 0 bases at V and 2 bases at J, leaving 6 bases unmatched. The CDR3 sequence is 16 residues long.